The 20 T cell receptor beta chains reported below all come from one sample, sequenced in a study of response to subunit inactivated influenza vaccine. Using its own MiXCR run on the RT-PCR reads, TCRdb lists one record per CDR3 protein. The data contain 150,000 or so distinct CDR3 sequences, 11% of them singletons. Sample: non-naive T cells sorted from PBMCs, taken roughly 46 days after vaccination. Source of these receptors: a man aged 50-59 years who received an inactivated influenza vaccine.

The chain combines TRBV7-2 with TRBJ2-3; TRBD2 matches 9 bases. The CDR3 totals 17 residues. Germline-derived CDR1 and CDR2 are SGHTA and FQGNSA. The trim removed 0 bases at V and 0 bases at J, leaving 4 bases unmatched. CDR3 coding DNA: TGTGCCAGCAGCTTAGCTTCGACTAGCGGTAGCACAGATACGCAGTATTTT. This sequence encodes CASSLASTSGSTDTQYF.

This clonotype was observed a few times. The chain employs TRBV28 and TRBJ2-3; D is unclear. Germline CDR1 reads MDHEN; CDR2 reads SYDVKM. This CDR3 has 15 amino acids. V was pared by 7 bases and J by 2 bases, with 16 bases between. CDR3 nucleotide sequence: TGTGCCAGCAACAACGTGGGGTCTCACACAGATACGCAGTATTTT. It encodes CASNNVGSHTDTQYF.

In this sample, this clonotype turned up many times. The chain employs TRBV7-2 and TRBJ2-3; no reliable D call. Trimming shortened V by 1 base and J by 7 bases, and 15 bases separated the two germline ends. This CDR3 is 15 amino acids long. Germline V CDR1 and CDR2: SGHTA, FQGNSA. CDR3 loop: CASSLEGSVFNTQYF. The DNA of the CDR3 is TGTGCCAGCAGCTTAGAAGGGTCCGTTTTCAATACGCAGTATTTT.

Only a few counts were recorded for this clonotype. The CDR3 nucleotides are TGTGCCAGCAGTGGACTAGCGGGGGCTTCCTACAATGAGCAGTTCTTC. Protein: CASSGLAGASYNEQFF. This chain joins TRBV12-3 or TRBV12-4 and TRBJ2-1; the match to TRBD2 covers 13 bases. V was clipped by 5 bases and J by 1 base; unmatched bases: 2. This CDR3 has 16 amino acids.

This clonotype showed up just a few times. The chain carries TRBV6-5 and TRBJ1-1; D is ambiguous. The CDR3 spans 13 residues. Germline-derived CDR1 and CDR2 are MNHEY and SVGAGI. The V and J ends lost 1 base and 2 bases respectively, with 5 bases between them. CDR3 residues: CASSYFSNTEAFF. In DNA, the CDR3 is TGTGCCAGCAGTTACTTCAGCAACACTGAAGCTTTCTTT.

V gene TRBV28 combines with J gene TRBJ2-1; maybe TRBD2 (6 bases). V dropped 7 bases and J dropped 4 bases, with 14 bases sitting between them. In germline, CDR1 is MDHEN, CDR2 SYDVKM. This CDR3 contains 14 residues. The CDR3 nucleotides read TGTGCCAGCATATTAGGAGGGCTGTACAATGAGCAGTTCTTC. This gives the protein CASILGGLYNEQFF. The full variable domain, in which reference TRBV28 and TRBJ2-1 provide the parts outside the CDR3, is DVKVTQSSRYLVKRTGEKVFLECVQDMDHENMFWYRQDPGLGLRLIYFSYDVKMKEKGDIPEGYSVSREKKERFSLILESASTNQTSMYLCASILGGLYNEQFFGPGTRLTVL.

Only a few counts were recorded for this clonotype. J is TRBJ2-7 and V is TRBV12-5; perhaps TRBD1 as D (6 bases). Germline lookup yields CDR1 LGHNT and CDR2 FRNRAP. Trimming removed 10 bases at V and 3 bases at J, with 13 bases between. The CDR3 length is 12 residues. Written as DNA, the CDR3 is TGTGCTACCTCAGGGGCCGGCTACGAGCAGTACTTC. Translating gives CATSGAGYEQYF.

The sample holds many counts of this clonotype. The V and J genes are TRBV7-2 and TRBJ2-7; D is uncertain. Germline-derived CDR1 and CDR2 are SGHTA and FQGNSA. The CDR3 contains 14 residues. Between the trimmed V and J ends, which lost 5 bases and 3 bases, there was a span of 14 bases. In DNA form, the CDR3 reads TGTGCCAGCAGCCAAAACCCGCTAGGCTACGAGCAGTACTTC. Amino acid sequence: CASSQNPLGYEQYF.

This clonotype appeared many times. CDR3 DNA: TGTGCCAGCAGCGTAGCTGTCCCAGCCGGCGGCTTACAAGAGACCCAGTACTTC. It is translated as CASSVAVPAGGLQETQYF. The J gene is TRBJ2-5, the V gene TRBV9; D remains ambiguous. The length of the CDR3 is 18 residues. The germline V and J ends were trimmed by 0 bases and 2 bases, with 20 bases remaining between them. Germline CDR1 is SGDLS and CDR2 is YYNGEE. The whole variable domain, filled in from reference TRBV9 and TRBJ2-5, reads DSGVTQTPKHLITATGQRVTLRCSPRSGDLSVYWYQQSLDQGLQFLIQYYNGEERAKGNILERFSAQQFPDLHSELNLSSLELGDSALYFCASSVAVPAGGLQETQYFGPGTRLLVL.

This chain links TRBV14 with TRBJ1-1; D remains ambiguous. Looked up from germline, CDR1 is SGHDN and CDR2 is FVKESK. V lost 4 bases to trimming and J lost 6 bases, with 6 bases between them. This CDR3 comprises 11 residues. The CDR3 is CASSRASEAFF. The CDR3 nucleotides are TGTGCCAGCAGCCGAGCTTCTGAAGCTTTCTTT.

The chain couples TRBV24-1 to TRBJ1-2; TRBD1 might be the D (5 bases). The CDR3 runs to 14 residues. Germline-derived CDR1 and CDR2 are KGHDR and SFDVKD. V lost 3 bases to trimming and J lost 5 bases, with 12 bases between them. CDR3 sequence (DNA): TGTGCCACCAGTGATACGGGACTCGGGTATGGCTACACCTTC. Residues: CATSDTGLGYGYTF.

By share of the sample, this clonotype is medium-sized (0.01 to 0.1%). V usage is TRBV5-1 and J usage is TRBJ2-2; 7 nucleotides agree with TRBD1. The germline gives CDR1 SGHRS, CDR2 YFSETQ. Trimming cost V 4 bases and J 2 bases; bases outside gene matches: 5. The CDR3 is 15 amino acids. The CDR3 is CASSVGTVNTGELFF. The CDR3 DNA is TGCGCCAGCAGCGTCGGGACAGTTAACACCGGGGAGCTGTTTTTT.

This clonotype has only a few counts. The J gene is TRBJ2-5, the V gene TRBV7-8, with 15 bases lining up with TRBD2. Germline V gene sequence: CDR1 SGHVS, CDR2 FQNEAQ. The CDR3 runs 17 residues. Losses at the gene ends were 3 bases for V and 5 bases for J; bases not matched to a gene: 7. CDR3 DNA sequence: TGTGCCAGCAGCTTCGGACTAGCGGGAGGGAGGGGGGAGACCCAGTACTTC. Encoded protein: CASSFGLAGGRGETQYF.

A few counts support this clonotype. V usage is TRBV20-1 and J usage is TRBJ2-1, with 12 bases that match TRBD2. The CDR3 contains 17 residues. In germline, CDR1 is DFQATT, CDR2 SNEGSKA (reference sequence). V trimming: 3 bases; J trimming: 5 bases; junction bases outside the gene matches: 11. The CDR3 bases are TGCAGTGCTAGCCTCCCCGGGAGACTAGCGGGGGACAATGAGCAGTTCTTC. This gives the protein CSASLPGRLAGDNEQFF.

This clonotype was observed a few times. The chain carries TRBV4-3 and TRBJ1-2; D is perhaps TRBD1 (5 bases). V shed 1 base and J shed 1 base, with 13 bases lying between them. From germline, CDR1 is LGHNA and CDR2 YSLEER. The CDR3 spans 16 residues. CDR3 amino acids: CASSQVTANFNYGYTF. DNA of the CDR3: TGCGCCAGCAGCCAAGTGACAGCCAACTTTAACTATGGCTACACCTTC.

This clonotype has ten or more counts. V is TRBV3-1 and J is TRBJ2-7; D uncertain. The CDR3 totals 13 residues. V was shortened by 1 base and J by 9 bases, with 13 bases between the two germline ends. The germline V gene has CDR1 LGHDT and CDR2 YNNKEL (reference sequence). The CDR3: CASSQGVGSGQYF. For the CDR3, the DNA is TGTGCCAGCAGCCAAGGAGTGGGCTCAGGGCAGTACTTC.

This clonotype has a count of ten or more. This sequence joins TRBV12-3 or TRBV12-4 and TRBJ1-1; 8 nucleotides line up with TRBD1. With 5 bases clipped from V and 5 bases from J, the junction kept 10 bases outside the gene matches. The CDR3 has 15 amino acids. As DNA, the CDR3 is TGTGCCAGCAGTCGGACAGGGCTTGGTGAGACTGAAGCTTTCTTT. Protein: CASSRTGLGETEAFF.

The rearrangement uses TRBV7-9 and TRBJ1-5; D is uncertain. The CDR3 sequence is 13 residues long. The germline CDR1 and CDR2 sequences are SEHNR and FQNEAQ (reference sequence). Between the trimmed V and J ends, which lost 1 base and 11 bases, there was a span of 12 bases. Here the CDR3 reads CASSLGFKEAQHF. CDR3 nucleotide sequence: TGTGCCAGCAGCTTAGGATTCAAGGAGGCCCAGCATTTT.

The table lists this clonotype with many counts. J is TRBJ2-7 and V is TRBV29-1, with 8 bases identical to TRBD1. The CDR3 contains 14 residues. Germline loops: CDR1 SQVTM, CDR2 ANQGSEA. Trimming cost V 7 bases and J 3 bases; bases outside gene matches: 11. The CDR3 DNA reads as TGCAGCGCCATGCGACAGGGGAATATCTACGAGCAGTACTTC. Protein: CSAMRQGNIYEQYF.

The genes are TRBV30 and TRBJ2-5; no firm D call. V was pared by 2 bases and J by 2 bases, with 9 bases between. The CDR3 runs to 13 residues. Germline V gene data show CDR1 as GTSNPN and CDR2 as SVGIG (reference sequence). The CDR3, as DNA: TGTGCCTGGAGTCTAGGAGTACAAGAGACCCAGTACTTC. Translated, it gives CAWSLGVQETQYF. The full variable domain, completed using reference TRBV30 and TRBJ2-5, is SQTIHQWPATLVQPVGSPLSLECTVEGTSNPNLYWYRQAAGRGLQLLFYSVGIGQISSEVPQNLSASRPQDRQFILSSKKLLLSDSGFYLCAWSLGVQETQYFGPGTRLLVL.